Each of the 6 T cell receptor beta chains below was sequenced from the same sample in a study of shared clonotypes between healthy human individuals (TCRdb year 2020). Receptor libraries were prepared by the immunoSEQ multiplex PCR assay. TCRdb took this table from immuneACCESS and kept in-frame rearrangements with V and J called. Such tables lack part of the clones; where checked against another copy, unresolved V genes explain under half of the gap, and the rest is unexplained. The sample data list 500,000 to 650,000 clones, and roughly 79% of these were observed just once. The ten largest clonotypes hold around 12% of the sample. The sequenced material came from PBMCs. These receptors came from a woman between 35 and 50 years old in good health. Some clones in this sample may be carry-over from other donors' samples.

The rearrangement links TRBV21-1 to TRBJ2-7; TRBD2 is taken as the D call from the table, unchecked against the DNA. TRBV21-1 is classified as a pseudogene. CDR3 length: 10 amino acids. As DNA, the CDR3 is TGTGGGGAGACCCGCTACGAGCAGTACTTC. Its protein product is CGETRYEQYF.

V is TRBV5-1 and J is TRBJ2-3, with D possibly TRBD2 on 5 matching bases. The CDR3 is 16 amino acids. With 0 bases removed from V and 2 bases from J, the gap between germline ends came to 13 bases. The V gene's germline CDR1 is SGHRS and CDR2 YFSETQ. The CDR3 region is CASSLDSPGTTDTQYF. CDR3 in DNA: TGCGCCAGCAGCTTGGACTCTCCGGGAACCACAGATACGCAGTATTTT.

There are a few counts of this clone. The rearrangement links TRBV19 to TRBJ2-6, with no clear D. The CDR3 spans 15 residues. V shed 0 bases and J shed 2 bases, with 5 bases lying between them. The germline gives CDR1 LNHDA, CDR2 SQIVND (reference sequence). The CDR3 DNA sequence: TGTGCCAGTAGTATAGAGGCCACTGGGGCCAACGTCCTGACTTTC. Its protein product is CASSIEATGANVLTF.

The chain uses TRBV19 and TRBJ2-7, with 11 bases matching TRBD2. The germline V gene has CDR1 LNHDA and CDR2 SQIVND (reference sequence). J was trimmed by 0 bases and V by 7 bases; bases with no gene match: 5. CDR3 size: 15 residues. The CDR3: CASTPTSGSSYEQYF. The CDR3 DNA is TGTGCCAGTACCCCAACTAGCGGGAGCTCCTACGAGCAGTACTTC.

Here the CDR3 reads CASRTGVGVTEAFF. DNA for the CDR3: TGCGCCAGCAGGACAGGGGTCGGAGTCACTGAAGCTTTCTTT. V gene TRBV5-1 combines with J gene TRBJ1-1; 8 nucleotides match TRBD1. The CDR3 totals 14 residues. V was pared by 5 bases and J by 4 bases, with 7 bases of the junction left unmatched. CDR1 SGHRS and CDR2 YFSETQ come from the germline V gene.

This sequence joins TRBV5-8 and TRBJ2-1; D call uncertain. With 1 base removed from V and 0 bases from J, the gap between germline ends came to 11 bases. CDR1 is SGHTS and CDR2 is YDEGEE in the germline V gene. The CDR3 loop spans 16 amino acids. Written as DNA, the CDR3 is TGTGCCAGCAGCTTGCCCCGACACAGCTCCTACAATGAGCAGTTCTTC. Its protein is CASSLPRHSSYNEQFF.